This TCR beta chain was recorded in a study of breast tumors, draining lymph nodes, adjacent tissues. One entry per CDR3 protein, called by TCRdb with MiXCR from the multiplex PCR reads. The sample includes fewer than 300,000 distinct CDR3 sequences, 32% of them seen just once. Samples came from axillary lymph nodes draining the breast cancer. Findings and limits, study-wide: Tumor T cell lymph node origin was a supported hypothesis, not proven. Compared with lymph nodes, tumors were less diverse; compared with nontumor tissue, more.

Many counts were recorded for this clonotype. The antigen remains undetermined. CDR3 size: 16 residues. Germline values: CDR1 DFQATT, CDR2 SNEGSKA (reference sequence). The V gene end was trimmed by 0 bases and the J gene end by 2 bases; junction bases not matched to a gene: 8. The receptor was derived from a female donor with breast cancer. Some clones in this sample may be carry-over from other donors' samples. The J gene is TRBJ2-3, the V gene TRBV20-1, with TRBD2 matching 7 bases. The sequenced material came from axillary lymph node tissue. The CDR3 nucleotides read TGCAGTGCTAGAGATCTGGGAGCGGGATCCACAGATACGCAGTATTTT. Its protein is CSARDLGAGSTDTQYF.